This T cell receptor beta chain was captured by sequencing in a study of blood T cell repertoires in COVID-19. Background on the study: Acute-phase and convalescent COVID-19 samples originated in the United States, Italy and Spain. The analysed material was cDNA or gDNA that came from T cells, B-cell-depleted T cells, or PBMCs.

Per the study methods: Counts of nucleated cells, estimated from reference gene primer amplification, were obtained. Profiling relied on immunoSEQ multiplex PCR, and the TCRdb table lists in-frame clones only, not all of them. Clone size and V and J calls were adopted from that table, with D and trimming inferred from the DNA. The table lists 150,000 to 200,000 clones, roughly 81% of them singletons, with roughly 9.6% in the top ten. Germline assignment: CDR1 SQVTM and CDR2 ANQGSEA. This CDR3 has 12 residues. Trimming shortened V by 4 bases and J by 1 base, and 7 bases separated the two germline ends. Those enrolled in Seattle joined during active infection and were followed longitudinally afterward.

This clonotype originated in a woman in her 40s with COVID-19, enrolled during active disease. The specimen sequenced was peripheral blood. The rearrangement links TRBV29-1 to TRBJ1-1; D is uncertain. This CDR3 reads CSVVGRNTEAFF. CDR3 DNA: TGCAGCGTTGTGGGGAGGAACACTGAAGCTTTCTTT.